The rows below give T cell receptor beta chains drawn from one sample of a study of blood T cells in healthy people across ages. From the 5' RACE reads, TCRdb called clonotypes with MiXCR, one entry per CDR3 protein. The sample has 600,000 or so distinct CDR3 sequences; about 21% are singletons. The sample taken for sequencing was blood. These receptors came from a man in his 70s in good health. Each CDR3 is given with its conserved first and last residue. D genes are given only for firm matches. Size tells how often a clone was seen (once, few, many) or the class of an expanded clone, and some rows leave it out.

CDR3,DNA,J,V,D,size
CASSPQGGTEAFF,TGTGCCAGCTCACCTCAGGGGGGCACTGAAGCTTTCTTT,TRBJ1-1,TRBV18,TRBD1,many
CASSFGVLPTDTQYF,TGTGCCAGCAGCTTTGGTGTACTCCCGACAGATACGCAGTATTTT,TRBJ2-3,TRBV11-2,-,few
CASSFGGTETQYF,TGTGCCAGCAGTTTCGGCGGGACTGAGACCCAGTACTTC,TRBJ2-5,TRBV12-3/TRBV12-4,-,-
CASSLAGNIQYF,TGTGCCAGCAGTTTAGCGGGAAACATTCAGTACTTC,TRBJ2-4,TRBV28,-,many
CSASLRGPYEQYF,TGCAGTGCTAGTCTGCGGGGGCCCTACGAGCAGTACTTC,TRBJ2-7,TRBV20-1,-,few
CSVVGQGGEQYF,TGCAGCGTTGTGGGACAGGGGGGCGAGCAGTACTTC,TRBJ2-7,TRBV29-1,TRBD1,-
CSEGPYQETQYF,TGCAGTGAGGGGCCGTACCAAGAGACCCAGTACTTC,TRBJ2-5,TRBV20-1,-,-
CASRTRLQETQYF,TGTGCCAGCAGAACACGCCTCCAAGAGACCCAGTACTTC,TRBJ2-5,TRBV2,-,few
CASSGAGRIYGYTF,TGTGCCAGCAGTGGGGCAGGGAGAATTTATGGCTACACCTTC,TRBJ1-2,TRBV6-1,-,few
CASRPPGNQETQYF,TGTGCCAGCAGACCACCCGGGAACCAAGAGACCCAGTACTTC,TRBJ2-5,TRBV6-6,-,-
CAISDPTGDFYEQYF,TGTGCCATCAGTGATCCGACAGGGGATTTTTACGAGCAGTACTTC,TRBJ2-7,TRBV10-3,TRBD1,many
CANSRTDRDYEQYF,TGTGCCAACAGTCGAACCGACAGGGACTACGAGCAGTACTTC,TRBJ2-7,TRBV6-5,TRBD1,-
CSASVGGETQYF,TGCAGTGCTAGTGTCGGGGGAGAGACCCAGTACTTC,TRBJ2-5,TRBV20-1,-,few
CASSWSPTGSTYEQYF,TGCGCCAGCAGCTGGTCCCCGACAGGGTCCACCTACGAGCAGTACTTC,TRBJ2-7,TRBV5-1,TRBD1,-
CASTSGTLGAYGQYF,TGTGCCAGCACCTCCGGGACCCTTGGGGCCTACGGACAGTACTTC,TRBJ2-7,TRBV28,-,few
CASSLYNYEQYF,TGTGCCAGCAGCTTATATAACTACGAGCAGTACTTC,TRBJ2-7,TRBV7-2,-,-
CASSFNRVDSPLHF,TGTGCCAGCAGTTTTAACAGGGTCGATTCACCCCTCCACTTT,TRBJ1-6,TRBV27,-,few
CASSLGQTGFQETQYF,TGTGCCAGCAGCTTGGGGCAGACTGGCTTTCAAGAGACCCAGTACTTC,TRBJ2-5,TRBV5-5,-,-
CASDRTLNTGELFF,TGTGCCAGCGATAGGACACTGAACACCGGGGAGCTGTTTTTT,TRBJ2-2,TRBV6-6,-,-
CATSRGQGDSYEQYF,TGTGCCACCAGCAGAGGTCAGGGTGACTCCTACGAGCAGTACTTC,TRBJ2-7,TRBV15,-,-
CANSLAGQGITAKNIQYF,TGTGCCAACAGCCTGGCTGGCCAGGGGATTACAGCCAAAAACATTCAGTACTTC,TRBJ2-4,TRBV6-2/TRBV6-3,-,few
CSVEDLWEQRYF,TGCAGCGTTGAAGATCTTTGGGAGCAGCGGTACTTC,TRBJ2-7,TRBV29-1,-,few
CASSAGTGLSEQFF,TGTGCCAGCAGCGCCGGGACAGGGTTGAGTGAGCAGTTCTTC,TRBJ2-1,TRBV2,TRBD1,-
CASRTPDGSQETQYF,TGTGCCAGCCGGACCCCAGACGGGAGCCAAGAGACCCAGTACTTC,TRBJ2-5,TRBV6-1,-,few
CSASKSSYNEQFF,TGCAGTGCTAGTAAGAGCTCCTACAATGAGCAGTTCTTC,TRBJ2-1,TRBV20-1,-,-
CASKQAGTNSPLHF,TGTGCCAGCAAACAAGCAGGGACCAATTCACCCCTCCACTTT,TRBJ1-6,TRBV6-2/TRBV6-3,-,few
CASRGAVLEQYF,TGTGCCAGCAGGGGGGCGGTTTTGGAGCAGTACTTC,TRBJ2-7,TRBV28,-,few
CATSDSAPTGAGGLYEQYF,TGTGCCACCAGTGATTCGGCCCCGACTGGAGCGGGAGGGCTCTACGAGCAGTACTTC,TRBJ2-7,TRBV24-1,TRBD2,few
CASSQDQQTNKFF,TGTGCCAGCAGCCAAGATCAGCAGACAAATAAATTCTTC,TRBJ2-5,TRBV4-2,-,few
CASSFDRVANTEALF,TGTGCCAGCAGCTTTGACAGGGTTGCGAACACTGAAGCTCTCTTT,TRBJ1-1,TRBV7-9,TRBD1,-
CASSFLAEQVGELFF,TGCGCCAGCAGCTTTCTAGCGGAGCAGGTCGGGGAGCTGTTTTTT,TRBJ2-2,TRBV5-1,TRBD2,-
CASSPTSGSTADTQYF,TGTGCCAGCAGTCCCACCAGCGGGAGTACGGCAGATACGCAGTATTTT,TRBJ2-3,TRBV2,TRBD2,-
CASSLSAREEKLFF,TGTGCCAGCAGCTTATCGGCCAGAGAAGAAAAACTGTTTTTT,TRBJ1-4,TRBV7-2,-,many
CASSTKTGGSNQPQHF,TGTGCCAGCTCAACCAAGACAGGGGGTAGCAATCAGCCCCAGCATTTT,TRBJ1-5,TRBV6-1,TRBD1,few
CASSLTRTGAYEQYF,TGTGCCAGCAGCTTGACAAGGACAGGAGCCTACGAGCAGTACTTC,TRBJ2-7,TRBV7-3,TRBD1,-
CASSSVRGKETQYF,TGTGCCAGCAGCTCGGTACGGGGGAAAGAGACCCAGTACTTC,TRBJ2-5,TRBV7-9,-,many
CASSVGGLGLGEQYF,TGTGCCAGCAGCGTAGGAGGACTAGGTCTCGGGGAGCAGTACTTC,TRBJ2-5,TRBV9,TRBD2,few
CASSSYGEQFF,TGTGCCAGCAGTTCCTACGGCGAGCAGTTCTTC,TRBJ2-1,TRBV27,-,once
CASRGRGQTQYF,TGTGCCAGCCGGGGTCGTGGACAGACCCAGTACTTC,TRBJ2-5,TRBV27,-,few
CATSRDLVVGTQYF,TGTGCCACCAGCAGAGATCTCGTTGTGGGGACCCAGTACTTC,TRBJ2-5,TRBV15,-,-
CASSVVGPGSTEAFF,TGTGCCAGCAGCGTAGTGGGCCCAGGGAGCACTGAAGCTTTCTTT,TRBJ1-1,TRBV9,-,few
CASSQDLAANYGYTF,TGCGCCAGCAGCCAAGATTTAGCAGCTAACTATGGCTACACCTTC,TRBJ1-2,TRBV4-3,-,-
CASSVRGPVTDTQYF,TGTGCCAGCAGCGTAAGAGGGCCCGTCACAGATACGCAGTATTTT,TRBJ2-3,TRBV9,-,few
CASAGGTDTQYF,TGTGCCAGCGCGGGAGGCACAGATACGCAGTATTTT,TRBJ2-3,TRBV7-8,TRBD2,-
CASREKTSAVAKNIQYF,TGTGCCAGCAGAGAAAAGACTAGCGCGGTCGCCAAAAACATTCAGTACTTC,TRBJ2-4,TRBV6-6,TRBD2,-
CASSMAPRGPQETQYF,TGCGCCAGCAGCATGGCCCCCAGGGGCCCTCAAGAGACCCAGTACTTC,TRBJ2-5,TRBV5-1,-,-
CASSTGQSTDREKLFF,TGTGCCAGCAGTACTGGACAGAGCACCGATCGGGAAAAACTGTTTTTT,TRBJ1-4,TRBV28,-,few
CASSFGSGGQETPYF,TGTGCCAGCAGCTTCGGCTCCGGGGGCCAAGAGACCCCGTACTTC,TRBJ2-5,TRBV7-9,-,-
CASSRGPAQETQYF,TGTGCCAGCAGCCGAGGACCGGCCCAAGAGACCCAGTACTTC,TRBJ2-5,TRBV7-2,-,-
CASSKALRDRGYEQYF,TGTGCCAGCAGCAAAGCGCTAAGGGACAGGGGGTACGAGCAGTACTTC,TRBJ2-7,TRBV21-1,-,few
CASSLSGYSDRYQETQYF,TGTGCCAGCAGTTTATCGGGTTACAGCGATAGGTACCAAGAGACCCAGTACTTC,TRBJ2-5,TRBV27,-,few